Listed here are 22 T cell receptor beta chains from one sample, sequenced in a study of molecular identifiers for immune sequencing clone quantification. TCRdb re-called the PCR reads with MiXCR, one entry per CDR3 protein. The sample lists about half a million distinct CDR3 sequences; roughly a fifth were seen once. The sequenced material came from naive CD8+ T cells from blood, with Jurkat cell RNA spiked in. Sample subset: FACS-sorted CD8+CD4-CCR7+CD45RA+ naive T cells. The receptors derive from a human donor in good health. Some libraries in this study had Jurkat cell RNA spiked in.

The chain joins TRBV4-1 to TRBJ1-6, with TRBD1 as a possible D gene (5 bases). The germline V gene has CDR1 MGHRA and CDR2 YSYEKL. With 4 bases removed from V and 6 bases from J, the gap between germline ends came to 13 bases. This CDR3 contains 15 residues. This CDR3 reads CASSRGVGVNSPLHF. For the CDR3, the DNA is TGCGCCAGCAGCCGGGGGGTTGGGGTTAATTCACCCCTCCACTTT.

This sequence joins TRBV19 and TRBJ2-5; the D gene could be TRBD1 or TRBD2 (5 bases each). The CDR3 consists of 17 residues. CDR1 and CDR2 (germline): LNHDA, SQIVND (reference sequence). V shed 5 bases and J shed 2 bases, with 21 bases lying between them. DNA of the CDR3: TGTGCCAGTAGTGTCAACTCATTCGGGGCCCGACAAGAGACCCAGTACTTC. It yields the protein CASSVNSFGARQETQYF. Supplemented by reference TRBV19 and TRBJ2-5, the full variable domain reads DGGITQSPKYLFRKEGQNVTLSCEQNLNHDAMYWYRQDPGQGLRLIYYSQIVNDFQKGDIAEGYSVSREKKESFPLTVTSAQKNPTAFYLCASSVNSFGARQETQYFGPGTRLLVL.

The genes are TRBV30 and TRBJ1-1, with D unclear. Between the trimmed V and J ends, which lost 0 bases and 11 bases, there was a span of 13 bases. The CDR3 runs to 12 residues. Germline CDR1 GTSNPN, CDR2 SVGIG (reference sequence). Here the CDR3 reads CAWSVPWGMAFF. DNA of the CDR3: TGTGCCTGGAGTGTACCTTGGGGAATGGCTTTCTTT.

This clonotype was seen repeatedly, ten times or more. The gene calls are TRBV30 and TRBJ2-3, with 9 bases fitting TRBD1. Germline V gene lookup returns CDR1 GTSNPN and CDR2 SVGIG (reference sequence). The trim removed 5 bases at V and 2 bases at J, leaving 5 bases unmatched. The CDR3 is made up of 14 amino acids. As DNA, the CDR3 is TGTGCCTGGGCCGGGACAGGGTACACAGATACGCAGTATTTT. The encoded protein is CAWAGTGYTDTQYF.

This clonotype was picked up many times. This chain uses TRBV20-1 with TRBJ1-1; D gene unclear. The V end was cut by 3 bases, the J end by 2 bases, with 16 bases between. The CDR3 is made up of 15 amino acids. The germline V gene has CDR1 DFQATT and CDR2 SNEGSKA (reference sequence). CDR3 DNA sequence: TGCAGTGCTAGGGGCACCACCCGGGGAAACACTGAAGCTTTCTTT. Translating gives CSARGTTRGNTEAFF.

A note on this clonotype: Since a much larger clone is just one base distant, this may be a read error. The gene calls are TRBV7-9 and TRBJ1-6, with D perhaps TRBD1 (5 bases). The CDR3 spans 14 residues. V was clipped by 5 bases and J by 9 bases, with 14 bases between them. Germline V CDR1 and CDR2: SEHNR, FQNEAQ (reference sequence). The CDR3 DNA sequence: TGTGCCAGCAGCCGGACGGGGCCTGGTTCACCCCTCCACTTT. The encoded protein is CASSRTGPGSPLHF. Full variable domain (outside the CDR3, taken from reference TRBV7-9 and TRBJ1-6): DTGVSQNPRHKITKRGQNVTFRCDPISEHNRLYWYRQTLGQGPEFLTYFQNEAQLEKSRLLSDRFSAERPKGSFSTLEIQRTEQGDSAMYLCASSRTGPGSPLHFGNGTRLTVT.

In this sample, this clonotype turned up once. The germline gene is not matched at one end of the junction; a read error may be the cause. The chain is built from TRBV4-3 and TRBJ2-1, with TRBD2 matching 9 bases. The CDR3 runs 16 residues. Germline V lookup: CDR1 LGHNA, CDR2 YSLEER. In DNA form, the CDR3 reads TGCGCCAGCGGCCAAGATTTCCTAGCGGGGAACAATGAGCAGTTCTTC. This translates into CASGQDFLAGNNEQFF.

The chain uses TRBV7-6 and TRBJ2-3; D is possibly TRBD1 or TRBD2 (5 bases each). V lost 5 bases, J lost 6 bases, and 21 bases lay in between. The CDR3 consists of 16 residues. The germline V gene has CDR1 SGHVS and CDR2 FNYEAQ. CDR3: CASSLETVRRADTQYF. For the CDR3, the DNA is TGTGCCAGCAGCCTAGAGACAGTCAGGCGGGCCGATACGCAGTATTTT.

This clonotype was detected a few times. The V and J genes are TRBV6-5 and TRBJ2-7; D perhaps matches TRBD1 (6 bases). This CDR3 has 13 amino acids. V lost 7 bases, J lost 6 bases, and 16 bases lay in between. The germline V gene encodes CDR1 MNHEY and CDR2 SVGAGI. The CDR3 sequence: CASTDRWGSEQYF. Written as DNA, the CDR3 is TGTGCCAGCACCGACAGGTGGGGAAGCGAGCAGTACTTC.

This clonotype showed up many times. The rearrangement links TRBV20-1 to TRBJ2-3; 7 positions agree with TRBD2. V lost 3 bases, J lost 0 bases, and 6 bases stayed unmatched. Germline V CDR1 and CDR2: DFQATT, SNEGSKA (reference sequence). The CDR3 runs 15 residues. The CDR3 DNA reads TGCAGTGCTAGGGAAACGGGACTAAGCACAGATACGCAGTATTTT. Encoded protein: CSARETGLSTDTQYF.

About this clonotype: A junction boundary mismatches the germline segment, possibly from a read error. CDR3 in amino acids: CASCPTQTSGRNGQFF. The CDR3, as DNA: TGTGCCAGCTGCCCTACCCAGACTAGCGGGAGGAATGGGCAGTTCTTC. The V and J genes are TRBV12-3 or TRBV12-4 and TRBJ2-1; 13 bases agree with TRBD2. The CDR3 spans 16 residues.

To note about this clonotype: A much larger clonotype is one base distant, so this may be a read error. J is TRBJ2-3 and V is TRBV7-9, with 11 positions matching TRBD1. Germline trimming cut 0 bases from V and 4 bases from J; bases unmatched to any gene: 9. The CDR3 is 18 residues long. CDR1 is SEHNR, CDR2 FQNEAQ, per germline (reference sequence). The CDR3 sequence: CASSLACGQGAISDTQYF. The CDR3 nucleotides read TGTGCCAGCAGCTTAGCCTGCGGACAGGGGGCGATTTCAGATACGCAGTATTTT.

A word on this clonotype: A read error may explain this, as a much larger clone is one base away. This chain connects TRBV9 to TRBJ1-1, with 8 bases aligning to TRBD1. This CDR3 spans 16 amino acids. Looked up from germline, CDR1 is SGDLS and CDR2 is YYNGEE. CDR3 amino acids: CASSVGTGPIDTEVFF. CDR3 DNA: TGTGCCAGCAGCGTAGGGACAGGGCCGATCGACACTGAAGTTTTCTTT.

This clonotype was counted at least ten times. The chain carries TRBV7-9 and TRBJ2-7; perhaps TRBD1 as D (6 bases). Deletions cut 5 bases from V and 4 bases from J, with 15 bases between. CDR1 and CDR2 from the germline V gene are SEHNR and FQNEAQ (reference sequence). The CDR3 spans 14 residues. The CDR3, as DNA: TGTGCCAGCAGCAGACAGGACAGACCGTACGAGCAGTACTTC. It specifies CASSRQDRPYEQYF.

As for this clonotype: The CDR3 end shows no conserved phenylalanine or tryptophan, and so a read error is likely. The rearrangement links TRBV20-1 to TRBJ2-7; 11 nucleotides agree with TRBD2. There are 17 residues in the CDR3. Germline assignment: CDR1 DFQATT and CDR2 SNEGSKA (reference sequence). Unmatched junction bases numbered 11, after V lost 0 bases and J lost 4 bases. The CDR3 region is CSARDTSGSGVWYEQYS. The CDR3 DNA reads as TGCAGTGCTAGAGATACTAGCGGGAGTGGGGTCTGGTACGAGCAGTACTCC.

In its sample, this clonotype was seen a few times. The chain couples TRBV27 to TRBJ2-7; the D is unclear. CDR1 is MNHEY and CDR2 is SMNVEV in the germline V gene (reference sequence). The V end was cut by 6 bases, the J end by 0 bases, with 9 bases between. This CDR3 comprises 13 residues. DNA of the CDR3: TGTGCCAGCAGACTGCAGAGCTCCTACGAGCAGTACTTC. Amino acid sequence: CASRLQSSYEQYF.

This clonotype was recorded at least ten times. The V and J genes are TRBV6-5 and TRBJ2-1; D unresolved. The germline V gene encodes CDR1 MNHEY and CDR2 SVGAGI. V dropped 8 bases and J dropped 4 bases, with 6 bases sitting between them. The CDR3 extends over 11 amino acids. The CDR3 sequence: CASGRYNEQFF. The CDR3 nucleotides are TGTGCCAGCGGAAGATACAATGAGCAGTTCTTC.

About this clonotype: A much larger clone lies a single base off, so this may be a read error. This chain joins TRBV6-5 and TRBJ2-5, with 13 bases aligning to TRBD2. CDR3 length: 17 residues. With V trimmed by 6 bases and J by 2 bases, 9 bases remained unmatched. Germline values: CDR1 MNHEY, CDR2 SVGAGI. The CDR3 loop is CASRGTLAGGPQETQYF. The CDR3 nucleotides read TGTGCCAGCAGGGGTACACTAGCGGGAGGGCCTCAAGAGACCCAGTACTTC.

CDR3 nucleotides: TGTGCCAGCAGCGTAGATCCCGGGGCGAACACTGAAGCTTTCTTT. Translated, it gives CASSVDPGANTEAFF. The V call is TRBV9, the J call TRBJ1-1, with a tentative D call TRBD1 (5 bases). Per the germline V gene, CDR1 is SGDLS and CDR2 is YYNGEE. The germline V and J ends were trimmed by 0 bases and 1 base, with 10 bases remaining between them. The CDR3 is 15 residues long.

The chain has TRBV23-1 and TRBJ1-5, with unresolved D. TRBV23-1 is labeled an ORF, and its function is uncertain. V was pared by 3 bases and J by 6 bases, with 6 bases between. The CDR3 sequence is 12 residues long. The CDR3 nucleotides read TGCGCCAGCAGTCATTCGGTTCAGCCCCAGCATTTT. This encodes CASSHSVQPQHF.

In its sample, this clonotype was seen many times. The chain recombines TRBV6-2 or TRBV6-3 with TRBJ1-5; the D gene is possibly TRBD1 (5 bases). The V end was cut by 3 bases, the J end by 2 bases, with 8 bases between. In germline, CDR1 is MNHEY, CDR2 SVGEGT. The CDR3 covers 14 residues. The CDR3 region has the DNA TGTGCCAGCAGTTATGGCAGGGGCAATCAGCCCCAGCATTTT. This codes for CASSYGRGNQPQHF.

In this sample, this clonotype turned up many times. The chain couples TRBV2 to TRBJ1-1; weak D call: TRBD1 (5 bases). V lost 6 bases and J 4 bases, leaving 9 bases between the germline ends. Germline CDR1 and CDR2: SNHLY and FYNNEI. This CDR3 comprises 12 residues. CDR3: CASSDSLTEAFF. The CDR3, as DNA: TGTGCCAGCAGCGACAGTCTCACTGAAGCTTTCTTT.